The rows below give T cell receptor beta chains drawn from one sample of a study of blood T cells in healthy people across ages. From the 5' RACE reads, TCRdb called clonotypes with MiXCR, one entry per CDR3 protein. In the table there are fewer than 2 million distinct CDR3 sequences, approximately 39% of which are singletons. Sequencing was performed on blood. The source of these receptors is a human donor in good health. CDR3s include the opening cysteine and the closing phenylalanine or tryptophan. Each record gives: J gene, D gene, V gene, clone size, CDR3 DNA, CDR3 protein. D genes are given only for firm matches. A clone size is listed for some rows: how often the clone was seen (once, few, many), or a class if it is expanded.

>TRBJ2-7|-|TRBV29-1|few
TGCAGCGTTGATGACCCAAACAGGCGCCACGAGCAGTACTTC
CSVDDPNRRHEQYF
>TRBJ1-2|TRBD1|TRBV5-5|few
TGTGCCAGCAGCTCCGGGACAGAGAGGAGCTATGGCTACACCTTC
CASSSGTERSYGYTF
>TRBJ2-3|-|TRBV28|few
TGTGCCAGCAGTTTTTGGACGAACCCCACGCAGTATTTT
CASSFWTNPTQYF
>TRBJ1-2|-|TRBV4-2|-
TGTGCCAGCAGCCAAGAAGCGAATCGGGGTGGCTATGGCTACACCTTC
CASSQEANRGGYGYTF
>TRBJ2-7|-|TRBV5-1|-
TGCGCCAGCAGCTCCTTTCCCCAATACGAGCAGTACTTC
CASSSFPQYEQYF
>TRBJ2-5|-|TRBV7-2|few
TGTGCCAGCAGCCCAAGCCGGGCCTTGGGAGAGACCCAGTACTTC
CASSPSRALGETQYF
>TRBJ2-5|TRBD1|TRBV5-5|few
TGTGCCAGCAGCTTTCAATTGCAGGGGGCCAGGGAGACCCAGTACTTC
CASSFQLQGARETQYF
>TRBJ2-5|-|TRBV12-3/TRBV12-4|-
TGTGCCAGCAGTTCCTTCGCCCAAGAGACCCAGTACTTC
CASSSFAQETQYF
>TRBJ2-3|-|TRBV5-1|-
TGCGCCAGCCGCTCCGGGCACCCAGATACGCAGTATTTT
CASRSGHPDTQYF
>TRBJ2-5|TRBD1|TRBV20-1|few
TGCAGTGCCCCGGACAGGGGGCAAGAGACCCAGTACTTC
CSAPDRGQETQYF
>TRBJ2-5|TRBD2|TRBV20-1|-
TGCAGTGCTAGGGGGGCAGCGGGGGCCGAAGAGACCCAGTACTTC
CSARGAAGAEETQYF
>TRBJ1-5|-|TRBV6-1|few
TGTGCCAGCAGTCCGAGGCGAGGGTCACGCCAAGATATTAGCAATCAGCCCCAGCATTTT
CASSPRRGSRQDISNQPQHF
>TRBJ2-2|TRBD2|TRBV7-9|-
TGTGCCAGCAGCGTGACGGGACTAGCGATCGGGGAGCTGTTTTTT
CASSVTGLAIGELFF
>TRBJ2-5|TRBD2|TRBV2|few
TGTGCCAGCAGCGGGACTAGGCGAGAGACCCAGTACTTC
CASSGTRRETQYF
>TRBJ1-1|-|TRBV5-1|few
TGCGCCAGCAGCAAGAACCCTACCGAGGGTCGGACTGAAGCTTTCTTT
CASSKNPTEGRTEAFF
>TRBJ1-5|-|TRBV12-3/TRBV12-4|-
TGTGCCAGCAGCCGGACAGAGAAGCCCCAGCATTTT
CASSRTEKPQHF
>TRBJ1-2|-|TRBV5-1|-
TGCGCCAGCAGCGAGACAGGTTCGCCCTATGGCTACACCTTC
CASSETGSPYGYTF
>TRBJ2-7|TRBD2|TRBV6-2/TRBV6-3|-
TGTGCCAGCAGTTACTGGGGGACTAGCTACGAGCAGTACTTC
CASSYWGTSYEQYF
>TRBJ2-3|-|TRBV5-1|once
TGCGCCAGCAGCTTGGCGAGACCCCCAGATACGCAGTATTTT
CASSLARPPDTQYF
>TRBJ1-2|TRBD1|TRBV9|few
TGTGCCAGCAGCGTATGGGGGACAGGGGGCTATGGCTACACCTTC
CASSVWGTGGYGYTF
>TRBJ1-5|-|TRBV7-9|-
TGTGCCAGCAGCTTAGCGGGGGGCGGTGGGCAGCCCCAGCATTTT
CASSLAGGGGQPQHF
>TRBJ1-2|TRBD1|TRBV5-1|many
TGCGCCAGCAGCTACGACAGGGATGGCTACACCTTC
CASSYDRDGYTF
>TRBJ2-7|TRBD2|TRBV10-3|-
TGTGCCATCAGCGGGACTAGCGGACCCTACGAGCAGTACTTC
CAISGTSGPYEQYF
>TRBJ2-1|TRBD2|TRBV5-5|-
TGTGCCAGCAGCTCCGGACTAGTCGGAGGTGAGCAGTTCTTC
CASSSGLVGGEQFF
>TRBJ1-1|-|TRBV24-1|-
TGTGCCACCAGTGGGGCAGGGGCAGGTGAAGCTTTCTTT
CATSGAGAGEAFF
>TRBJ1-2|-|TRBV29-1|few
TGCAGCACCTCAGTAGAGACTAACTATGGCTACACCTTC
CSTSVETNYGYTF
>TRBJ2-3|TRBD1|TRBV7-9|-
TGTGCCAGCAGCCCCCGCCGGACAGGGATGACAGATACGCAGTATTTT
CASSPRRTGMTDTQYF
>TRBJ1-4|-|TRBV6-6|few
TGTGCCAGCGCTGCGGATGGGGGGCGTAGTGAAAAACTGTTTTTT
CASAADGGRSEKLFF
>TRBJ2-7|TRBD1|TRBV6-2/TRBV6-3|-
TGTGCCAGCAGTACTTTCTCCCGGACAGGGACCTACGAGCAGTACTTC
CASSTFSRTGTYEQYF
>TRBJ2-7|-|TRBV6-2/TRBV6-3|-
TGTGCCAGCAAAGGGGTAACCTTCCTTTACGAGCAGTACTTC
CASKGVTFLYEQYF
>TRBJ1-2|-|TRBV6-5|-
TGTGCCAGCAGACTAGCCCCGGGACGGACTGCGGAAGGCTACACCTTC
CASRLAPGRTAEGYTF
>TRBJ1-5|-|TRBV28|once
TGTGCCAGCAGTTTTAAGGGCCTCGGCAATCAGCCCCAGCATTTT
CASSFKGLGNQPQHF
>TRBJ1-1|-|TRBV14|few
TGTGCCAGCAGCCATTTAATGAACACTGAAGCTTTCTTT
CASSHLMNTEAFF
>TRBJ2-3|TRBD1|TRBV28|few
TGTGCCAGCAGTTTATGGGACAGGGGTAGTACAGATACGCAGTATTTT
CASSLWDRGSTDTQYF
>TRBJ2-1|-|TRBV7-2|-
TGTGCCAGCTGCGACGGGACTGCCCCTTACAATGAGCAGTTCTTC
CASCDGTAPYNEQFF
>TRBJ2-3|TRBD1|TRBV20-1|-
TGCAGTGCTACCCCCGGGACAGGGGTCAGAGATACGCAGTATTTT
CSATPGTGVRDTQYF
>TRBJ2-1|TRBD2|TRBV29-1|few
TGCAGCGTTCCCCTAGCGGGGGGGGCCAATGAGCAGTTCTTC
CSVPLAGGANEQFF
>TRBJ1-5|TRBD1|TRBV19|-
TGTGCCAGTAATGCAGGGGGCGATCAGCCCCAGCATTTT
CASNAGGDQPQHF
>TRBJ1-2|-|TRBV14|few
TGTGCCAGCAGCCAAGGCCGGGTTAACTATGGCTACACCTTC
CASSQGRVNYGYTF
>TRBJ2-1|-|TRBV4-1|-
TGCGCCACCGCCTCCGAGGGTGAGCAGTTCTTC
CATASEGEQFF
>TRBJ2-3|TRBD2|TRBV20-1|-
TGCAGTGCTAGAGATCGTCAAGCGGGGGTAGGAGATACGCAGTATTTT
CSARDRQAGVGDTQYF
>TRBJ2-7|-|TRBV28|-
TGTGCCAGCATGAACGCAGCCTCCTACGAGCAGTACTTC
CASMNAASYEQYF
>TRBJ2-3|TRBD2|TRBV5-1|-
TGCGCCAGCAGCTTGGGGAAGACTAGCGCTATCACAGATACGCAGTATTTT
CASSLGKTSAITDTQYF
>TRBJ1-4|-|TRBV6-6|-
TGTGCCAGCAGTTATGAGAGGAATGAAAAACTGTTTTTT
CASSYERNEKLFF
>TRBJ1-5|TRBD1|TRBV7-2|-
TGTGCCAGCAGCTTCAGCCGGGACAGCGAAAATCAGCCCCAGCATTTT
CASSFSRDSENQPQHF
>TRBJ2-1|-|TRBV27|many
TGTGCCAGCAGCCCTGGGACCTACAATGAGCAGTTCTTC
CASSPGTYNEQFF
>TRBJ2-7|TRBD2|TRBV7-2|few
TGTGCCAGCAGCTGGGCGACTAGCGGGTCCTTATACGAGCAGTACTTC
CASSWATSGSLYEQYF
>TRBJ2-3|-|TRBV28|-
TGTGCCAGCAGTTTAATGGTTCAGGGGGGCACAGATCCGCAGTATTTT
CASSLMVQGGTDPQYF
>TRBJ2-5|TRBD2|TRBV11-2|-
TGTGCCAGCAGCTTAGTCGGAGTAGCGGGGGTTACAGGGAATGAGCAGTACTTC
CASSLVGVAGVTGNEQYF
>TRBJ2-7|-|TRBV12-3/TRBV12-4|few
TGTGCCAGCAGTTTACGGACAGACTCCCTCGACGAGCAGTACTTC
CASSLRTDSLDEQYF
>TRBJ2-4|-|TRBV12-3/TRBV12-4|few
TGTGCCAGCAGTTCCACCGGGCCCGAAAACATTCAGTACTTC
CASSSTGPENIQYF
>TRBJ1-1|-|TRBV4-1|-
TGCGCCAGCAGCGGACGACGCTTGGCTGAAGCTTTCTTT
CASSGRRLAEAFF